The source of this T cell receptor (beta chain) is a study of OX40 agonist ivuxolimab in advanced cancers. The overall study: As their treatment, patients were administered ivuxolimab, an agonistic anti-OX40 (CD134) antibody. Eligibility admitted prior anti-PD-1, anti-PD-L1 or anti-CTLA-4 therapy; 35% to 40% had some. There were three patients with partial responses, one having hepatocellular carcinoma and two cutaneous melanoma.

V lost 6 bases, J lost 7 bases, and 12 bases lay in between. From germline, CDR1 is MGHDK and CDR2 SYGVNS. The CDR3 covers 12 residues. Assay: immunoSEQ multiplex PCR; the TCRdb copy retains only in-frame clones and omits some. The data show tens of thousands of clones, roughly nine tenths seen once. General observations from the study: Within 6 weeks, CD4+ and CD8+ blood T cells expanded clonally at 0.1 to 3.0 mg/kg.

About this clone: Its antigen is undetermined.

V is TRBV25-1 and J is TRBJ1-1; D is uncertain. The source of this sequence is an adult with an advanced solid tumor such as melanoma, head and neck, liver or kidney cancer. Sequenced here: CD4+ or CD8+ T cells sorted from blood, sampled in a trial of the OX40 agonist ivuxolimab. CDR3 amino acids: CASSEGGNEAFF. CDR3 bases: TGTGCCAGCAGCGAGGGAGGGAATGAAGCTTTCTTT.